These 24 T cell receptor beta chains share one sample of origin, sequenced in a study of beta chain features in type 1 diabetes. All of the isolated RNA was reverse transcribed, so expressed TCRB transcripts were sequenced. Method: immunoSEQ multiplex PCR; TCRdb's copy keeps in-frame clones and lacks some. The sample includes over 120,000 clones, roughly a tenth of them seen just once. The sample was naive CD4+ T cells from blood. These receptors came from a man between 18 and 35 years old in good health.

This clone appeared many times. The chain employs TRBV30 and TRBJ1-2; 9 positions match TRBD1. The V gene end was trimmed by 3 bases and the J gene end by 7 bases; junction bases not matched to a gene: 12. CDR1 and CDR2 (germline): GTSNPN, SVGIG (reference sequence). The CDR3 is made up of 15 amino acids. This CDR3 reads CAWRDRDREIRGYTF. DNA of the CDR3: TGTGCCTGGAGGGACAGGGACAGGGAAATACGTGGCTACACCTTC.

Many counts were recorded for this clone. The chain is built from TRBV7-9 and TRBJ2-1, with TRBD2 matching over 9 bases. Looked up from germline, CDR1 is SEHNR and CDR2 is FQNEAQ (reference sequence). Trimming at V came to 6 bases and at J to 6 bases, leaving 6 bases not matched to a gene. CDR3 length: 14 residues. CDR3 loop: CASRAGLAGNEQFF. The CDR3 DNA reads as TGTGCCAGCAGGGCGGGACTAGCTGGCAATGAGCAGTTCTTC.

V and J are TRBV18 and TRBJ1-4; the match to TRBD1 covers 7 bases. The V segment lost 3 bases and the J segment 8 bases; nucleotides outside the gene matches: 6. The germline V gene has CDR1 KGHSH and CDR2 LQKENI. The CDR3 totals 14 residues. The CDR3 nucleotides are TGTGCCAGCTCACCGCTCCGGGACAGCGAAAAACTGTTTTTT. Protein product: CASSPLRDSEKLFF.

CDR3 sequence reads: CASSVYAGGGEQFF. CDR3 sequence (DNA): TGTGCCAGCAGCGTATATGCGGGGGGAGGTGAGCAGTTCTTC. This chain joins TRBV9 and TRBJ2-1; 8 bases agree with TRBD2. Trimming took 1 base from V and 9 from J; bases not matched to a gene: 6. The CDR3 length is 14 residues. Germline CDR1 reads SGDLS; CDR2 reads YYNGEE.

This sequence joins TRBV4-2 and TRBJ2-3; the D is unclear. CDR1 is LGHNA, CDR2 YNFKEQ, per germline. The CDR3 consists of 14 residues. Trimming removed 1 base at V and 2 bases at J, with 7 bases between. CDR3 nucleotide sequence: TGTGCCAGCAGCCAAGGAGGCAACACAGATACGCAGTATTTT. This gives the protein CASSQGGNTDTQYF.

This clone was seen a few times. The V call is TRBV7-9, the J call TRBJ2-5; D is unresolved. The J call may not be correct, given that the DNA end is closer to TRBJ2-7. Germline loops: CDR1 SEHNR, CDR2 FQNEAQ (reference sequence). CDR3 length: 12 amino acids. The DNA for the CDR3 is TGTGCCAGCAGCTTACGTGCCCACGAGCAGTACTTC. Translated: CASSLRAHEQYF.

The genes are TRBV19 and TRBJ2-5, with a possible D match to TRBD1 (6 bases). Germline V gene lookup returns CDR1 LNHDA and CDR2 SQIVND (reference sequence). The V end lost 0 bases, the J end lost 4 bases, and 9 bases lay between the germline ends. The CDR3 runs to 14 residues. The CDR3, as DNA: TGTGCCAGTAGTATAGAACAGGGCCGAGAGACCCAGTACTTC. This sequence encodes CASSIEQGRETQYF.

The genes are TRBV30 and TRBJ1-4; D unresolved. CDR3 length: 12 residues. CDR1 is GTSNPN and CDR2 is SVGIG in the germline V gene (reference sequence). Trimming left V 0 bases short and J 10 bases short, with 9 bases between. The CDR3 DNA follows: TGTGCCTGGAGTGTTGAGGGTTCAAAACTGTTTTTT. This translates into CAWSVEGSKLFF.

This sequence joins TRBV7-2 and TRBJ2-7; 12 bases fit TRBD1. CDR1 and CDR2 (germline): SGHTA, FQGNSA. V shed 1 base and J 8 bases; nucleotides not matched to a gene: 9. This CDR3 spans 16 amino acids. CDR3 sequence (DNA): TGTGCCAGCAGCTTAGTGCCGGGACAGGGGGCGCAGAAGCAGTACTTC. Translation gives CASSLVPGQGAQKQYF.

Only a few counts were recorded for this clone. V is TRBV18 and J is TRBJ1-5, with a possible D match to TRBD1 (5 bases). The CDR3 sequence is 14 residues long. Germline V CDR1 and CDR2: KGHSH, LQKENI. V lost 3 bases and J 4 bases, leaving 10 bases between the germline ends. The CDR3 loop is CASSPVGLNQPQHF. The CDR3 coding sequence is TGTGCCAGCTCACCGGTGGGGCTTAATCAGCCCCAGCATTTT.

The sample holds a few counts of this clone. Within the sample, other DNA sequences also encode this same CDR3. This chain links TRBV6-5 with TRBJ1-2, with D uncertain. The CDR3 length is 13 residues. V lost 0 bases to trimming and J lost 5 bases, with 7 bases between them. Germline V gene sequence: CDR1 MNHEY, CDR2 SVGAGI. CDR3 protein: CASSYSAGYGYTF. DNA of the CDR3: TGTGCCAGCAGTTACTCCGCGGGGTATGGCTACACCTTC.

Regarding this clone: Additional DNA sequences in this sample encode the identical CDR3. The V call is TRBV7-2, the J call TRBJ2-3; possible D gene TRBD2, 7 bases. Trimming left V 2 bases short and J 3 bases short, with 9 bases between. The CDR3 sequence is 14 residues long. CDR1 and CDR2 from the germline V gene are SGHTA and FQGNSA. Written as DNA, the CDR3 is TGTGCCAGCAGCTTAAAGGGGGGGACAGATACGCAGTATTTT. Translated, it gives CASSLKGGTDTQYF.

In this sample, this clone turned up a few times. The rearrangement uses TRBV29-1 and TRBJ1-1, with D unresolved. The CDR3 is made up of 13 amino acids. Germline CDR1 and CDR2: SQVTM and ANQGSEA. The V gene lost 1 base and the J gene lost 0 bases, with 6 bases spanning the gap. CDR3 sequence reads: CSVEVFLNTEAFF. The CDR3 DNA reads TGCAGCGTTGAAGTCTTTTTGAACACTGAAGCTTTCTTT.

The chain recombines TRBV27 with TRBJ2-5, with TRBD2 as a possible D gene (6 bases). V gave up 6 bases and J gave up 4 bases, with 12 bases separating them. The CDR3 extends over 13 amino acids. Germline V lookup: CDR1 MNHEY, CDR2 SMNVEV (reference sequence). CDR3 in DNA: TGTGCCAGCAGCCGGAGGGTTATAGAGACCCAGTACTTC. It is translated as CASSRRVIETQYF.

There are many counts of this clone. The chain recombines TRBV4-1 with TRBJ2-3; D is uncertain. The CDR3 has 13 amino acids. The germline V gene has CDR1 MGHRA and CDR2 YSYEKL. Trimming stripped 1 base from V and 0 bases from J, with 2 bases between. CDR3 bases: TGCGCCAGCAGCCAAGCTAGCACAGATACGCAGTATTTT. Amino acids: CASSQASTDTQYF.

The chain uses TRBV5-1 and TRBJ2-3; possible D gene TRBD2, 6 bases. The CDR3 loop spans 16 amino acids. Germline-derived CDR1 and CDR2 are SGHRS and YFSETQ. V shed 7 bases and J shed 0 bases, with 18 bases lying between them. The CDR3 DNA reads as TGCGCCAGCTGCCTAGCGACAGCCGCTAGCACAGATACGCAGTATTTT. Translation: CASCLATAASTDTQYF. The entire variable domain, with the rest obtained from reference TRBV5-1 and TRBJ2-3, is as follows: KAGVTQTPRYLIKTRGQQVTLSCSPISGHRSVSWYQQTPGQGLQFLFEYFSETQRNKGNFPGRFSGRQFSNSRSEMNVSTLELGDSALYLCASCLATAASTDTQYFGPGTRLTVL.

The chain uses TRBV7-2 and TRBJ2-7, with 8 bases identical to TRBD1. Germline CDR1 reads SGHTA; CDR2 reads FQGNSA. The CDR3 has 15 amino acids. With V trimmed by 5 bases and J by 0 bases, 6 bases remained unmatched. The CDR3 sequence is CASSHPGGSSYEQYF. As DNA, the CDR3 is TGTGCCAGCAGCCATCCAGGGGGCAGCTCCTACGAGCAGTACTTC.

The sample holds a few counts of this clone. For the CDR3, the DNA is TGTGCCAGCAGCCTCGGGGTTAGCTCCTACAATGAGCAGTTCTTC. It translates to CASSLGVSSYNEQFF. V and J are TRBV7-2 and TRBJ2-1; possible D gene TRBD2, 5 bases. The length of the CDR3 is 15 residues. Germline V CDR1 and CDR2: SGHTA, FQGNSA. Trimming took 5 bases from V and 0 from J, leaving 11 bases between them.

The table lists this clone with a few counts. The genes are TRBV7-9 and TRBJ1-1, with D maybe TRBD1 (6 bases). Germline CDR1 reads SEHNR; CDR2 reads FQNEAQ (reference sequence). The CDR3 runs to 15 residues. V was shortened by 0 bases and J by 4 bases, with 12 bases between the two germline ends. The CDR3 bases are TGTGCCAGCAGCTTAGCCCGGGCCAGGGGCACTGAAGCTTTCTTT. Translation gives CASSLARARGTEAFF.

This chain links TRBV7-2 with TRBJ2-2; possible D gene TRBD1, 5 bases. This CDR3 is 13 amino acids long. The germline V gene encodes CDR1 SGHTA and CDR2 FQGNSA. V dropped 6 bases and J dropped 4 bases, with 9 bases sitting between them. CDR3 residues: CASRSQGTGELFF. The DNA of the CDR3 is TGTGCCAGCAGATCCCAGGGCACCGGGGAGCTGTTTTTT.

There are many counts of this clone. The V call is TRBV30, the J call TRBJ2-5; a possible D gene is TRBD1 (5 bases). The CDR3 spans 13 residues. Deletions cut 1 base from V and 4 bases from J, with 10 bases between. Germline V gives CDR1 GTSNPN, CDR2 SVGIG (reference sequence). CDR3 sequence (DNA): TGTGCCTGGAGTGCCGGACAATTAGAGACCCAGTACTTC. It encodes CAWSAGQLETQYF. Full variable domain (missing parts from reference TRBV30 and TRBJ2-5): SQTIHQWPATLVQPVGSPLSLECTVEGTSNPNLYWYRQAAGRGLQLLFYSVGIGQISSEVPQNLSASRPQDRQFILSSKKLLLSDSGFYLCAWSAGQLETQYFGPGTRLLVL.

This clone was observed a handful of times. The chain couples TRBV11-2 to TRBJ2-7; D is ambiguous. This CDR3 comprises 14 residues. V dropped 0 bases and J dropped 4 bases, with 10 bases sitting between them. CDR1 is SGHAT, CDR2 FQNNGV, per germline. The chain's CDR3 is CASSLDRTYYEQYF. The CDR3, as DNA: TGTGCCAGCAGCTTAGATCGTACTTATTACGAGCAGTACTTC.

The rearrangement uses TRBV5-6 and TRBJ2-7; 8 nucleotides agree with TRBD1. Germline V gives CDR1 SGHDT, CDR2 YYEEEE. V gave up 5 bases and J gave up 2 bases; unmatched junction bases: 3. The CDR3 totals 13 residues. The CDR3 is CASRSQGAYEQYF. The CDR3 region has the DNA TGTGCCAGCAGGTCACAGGGGGCCTACGAGCAGTACTTC.

This clone appeared a few times. The chain employs TRBV5-4 and TRBJ1-3; D remains ambiguous. Trimming left V 0 bases short and J 2 bases short, with 6 bases between. The V gene's germline CDR1 is SGHNT and CDR2 YYREEE (reference sequence). The CDR3 spans 14 residues. CDR3 nucleotide sequence: TGTGCCAGCAGCTTGGCCCAGACTGGAAACACCATATATTTT. This sequence encodes CASSLAQTGNTIYF.